The clone carrying this TCR beta chain was found once. The target antigen is unknown. Profiling relied on immunoSEQ multiplex PCR, and the TCRdb table lists in-frame clones only, not all of them. The sample includes 150,000 to 200,000 clones, approximately 96% seen only once; the top ten take about 0.94%. The data originate from a study of cytomegalovirus exposure and HLA in healthy donors. Study outcomes and limitations: In the 90 to 150 validation repertoires, 85% to 95% of cluster scores exceeded 0, per a later analysis. The authors listed 164 TCR beta chains as cytomegalovirus-associated.

CDR1 is SGHNT, CDR2 YYREEE, per germline (reference sequence). The length of the CDR3 is 17 residues. With 3 bases removed from V and 4 bases from J, the gap between germline ends came to 21 bases. This TCR came from a woman under 30 in good health and CMV-seronegative. The rearrangement uses TRBV5-4 and TRBJ2-3; tentatively, D is TRBD2 (7 bases). Specimen: PBMCs. Here the CDR3 DNA reads TGTGCCAGCAGCTGCGACGGGGGGCCTAAGGTCTCAGATACGCAGTATTTT. Its protein product is CASSCDGGPKVSDTQYF.